The 5 T cell receptor beta chains below were found in one sample sequenced in a study of control samples from healthy donors and cancer patients. Assay: immunoSEQ multiplex PCR; the TCRdb copy retains only in-frame clones and omits some. The top ten hold approximately 1.5% of the sample, which has 170,000 or so clones, around nine tenths seen once. The sample was blood. All receptors derive from a man aged 25-45 years in good health.

The chain employs TRBV10-2 and TRBJ2-1, with TRBD2 matching 8 bases. Per germline, CDR1 WSHSY and CDR2 SAAADI. V was pared by 5 bases and J by 2 bases, with 5 bases of the junction left unmatched. This CDR3 is built from 15 residues. The CDR3 DNA is TGCGCCAGCAGTACATCGGGGGGGCCCTACAATGAGCAGTTCTTC. This sequence encodes CASSTSGGPYNEQFF.

This clone was recorded a few times. V is TRBV3-1 (or the pseudogene TRBV3-2) and J is TRBJ2-4; 12 bases map to TRBD2. This CDR3 has 16 residues. After removal of 7 bases from V and 12 bases from J, the junction contained 16 bases not matched to a gene. The germline V gene encodes CDR1 LGHDT and CDR2 YNNKEL (reference sequence). CDR3 region: CASTTNGASGGAGQYF. CDR3 sequence (DNA): TGTGCCAGCACCACGAATGGGGCTAGCGGGGGGGCCGGTCAGTACTTC.

The V call is TRBV28, the J call TRBJ2-3; 16 positions agree with TRBD2. V lost 5 bases, J lost 2 bases, and 16 bases stayed unmatched. CDR1 and CDR2 (germline): MDHEN, SYDVKM. CDR3 size: 21 residues. The CDR3 loop reads CASSGYGTSGRGGGFTDTQYF. The CDR3 DNA sequence: TGTGCCAGCAGTGGATACGGGACTAGCGGGAGGGGAGGGGGTTTCACAGATACGCAGTATTTT.

This clone was detected a few times. V is TRBV19 and J is TRBJ2-7; TRBD1 might be the D (5 bases). Trimming removed 0 bases from V and 9 bases from J, with 15 bases in between. There are 14 residues in the CDR3. The germline V gene has CDR1 LNHDA and CDR2 SQIVND (reference sequence). CDR3 coding DNA: TGTGCCAGTAGTATAGAGGGGCGGCCCGGACGGCAGTACTTC. This encodes CASSIEGRPGRQYF. Full variable domain (remainder filled in from reference TRBV19 and TRBJ2-7): DGGITQSPKYLFRKEGQNVTLSCEQNLNHDAMYWYRQDPGQGLRLIYYSQIVNDFQKGDIAEGYSVSREKKESFPLTVTSAQKNPTAFYLCASSIEGRPGRQYFGPGTRLTVT.

With respect to this clone: The sample carries other DNA sequences with the same CDR3. The CDR3 nucleotides are TGTGCCAGCAGTGAACAGGGCTACGAGCAGTACTTC. This codes for CASSEQGYEQYF. The genes are TRBV25-1 and TRBJ2-7; weak D call: TRBD1 (5 bases). The germline V and J ends were trimmed by 2 bases and 3 bases, with 5 bases remaining between them. Germline CDR1 is MGHDK and CDR2 is SYGVNS. The length of the CDR3 is 12 residues.